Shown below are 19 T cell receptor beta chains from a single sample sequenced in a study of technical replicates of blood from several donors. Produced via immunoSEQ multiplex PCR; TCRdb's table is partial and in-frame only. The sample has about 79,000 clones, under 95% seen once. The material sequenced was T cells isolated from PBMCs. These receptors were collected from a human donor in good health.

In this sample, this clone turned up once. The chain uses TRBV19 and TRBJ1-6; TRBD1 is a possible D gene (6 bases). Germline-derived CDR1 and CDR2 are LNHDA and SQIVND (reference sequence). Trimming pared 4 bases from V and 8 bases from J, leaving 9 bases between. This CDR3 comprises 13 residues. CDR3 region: CASSTGQYSPLHF. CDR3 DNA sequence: TGTGCCAGTAGTACAGGACAGTATTCACCCCTCCACTTT.

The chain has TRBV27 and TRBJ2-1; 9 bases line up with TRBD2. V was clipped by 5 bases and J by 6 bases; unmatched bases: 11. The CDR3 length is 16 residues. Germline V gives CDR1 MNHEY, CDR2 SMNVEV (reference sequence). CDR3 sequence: CASSPLAGNPRNEQFF. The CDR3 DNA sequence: TGTGCCAGCAGTCCTCTAGCGGGAAACCCCCGCAATGAGCAGTTCTTC.

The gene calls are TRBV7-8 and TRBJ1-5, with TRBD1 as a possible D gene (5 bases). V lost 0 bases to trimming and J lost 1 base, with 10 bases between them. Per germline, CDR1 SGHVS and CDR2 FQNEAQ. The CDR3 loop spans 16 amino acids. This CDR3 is CASSLAGGISNQPQHF. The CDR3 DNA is TGTGCCAGCAGCTTAGCGGGGGGGATCAGCAATCAGCCCCAGCATTTT.

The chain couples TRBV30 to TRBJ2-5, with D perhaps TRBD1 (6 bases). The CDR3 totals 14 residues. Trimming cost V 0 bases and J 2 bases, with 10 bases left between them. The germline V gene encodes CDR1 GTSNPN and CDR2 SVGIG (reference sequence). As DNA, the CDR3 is TGTGCCTGGAGTGTAAACAGGGATCAAGAGACCCAGTACTTC. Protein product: CAWSVNRDQETQYF.

Here the CDR3 DNA reads TGTGCCAGCAGCTTCCCGACAGCACCTTACGAGCAGTACTTC. Protein product: CASSFPTAPYEQYF. The chain joins TRBV7-2 to TRBJ2-7; possibly TRBD1 for D (5 bases). Trimming took 3 bases from V and 4 from J, leaving 13 bases between them. CDR3 length: 14 amino acids. CDR1 and CDR2 from the germline V gene are SGHTA and FQGNSA.

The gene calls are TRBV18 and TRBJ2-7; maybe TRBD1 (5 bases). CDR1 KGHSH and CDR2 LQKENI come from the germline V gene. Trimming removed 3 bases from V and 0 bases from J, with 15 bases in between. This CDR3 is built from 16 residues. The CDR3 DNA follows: TGTGCCAGCTCACCCGTCAGGGTACAGAGCTCCTACGAGCAGTACTTC. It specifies CASSPVRVQSSYEQYF.

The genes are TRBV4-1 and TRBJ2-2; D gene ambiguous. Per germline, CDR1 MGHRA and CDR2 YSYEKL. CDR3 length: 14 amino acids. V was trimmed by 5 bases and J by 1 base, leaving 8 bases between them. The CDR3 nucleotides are TGCGCCAGCAGCAACAGACAGAACACCGGGGAGCTGTTTTTT. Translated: CASSNRQNTGELFF.

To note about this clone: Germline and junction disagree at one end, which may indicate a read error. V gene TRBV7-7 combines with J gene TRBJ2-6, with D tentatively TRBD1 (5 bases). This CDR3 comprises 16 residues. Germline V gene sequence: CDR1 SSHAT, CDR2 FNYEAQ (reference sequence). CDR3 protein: CASSRGQDSGANVLTF. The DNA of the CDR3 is TGTGCTAGCAGCCGAGGACAAGACTCTGGGGCCAACGTCCTGACTTTC.

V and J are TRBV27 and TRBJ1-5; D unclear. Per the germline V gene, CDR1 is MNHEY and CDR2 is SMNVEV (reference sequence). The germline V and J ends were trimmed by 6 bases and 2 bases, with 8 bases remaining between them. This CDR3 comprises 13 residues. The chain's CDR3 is CASSMARNQPQHF. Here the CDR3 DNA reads TGTGCCAGCAGCATGGCCCGCAATCAGCCCCAGCATTTT.

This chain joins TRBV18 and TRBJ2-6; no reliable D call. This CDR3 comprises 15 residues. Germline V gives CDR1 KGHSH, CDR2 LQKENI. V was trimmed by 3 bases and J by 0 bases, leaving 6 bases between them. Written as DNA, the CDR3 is TGTGCCAGCTCACCCATCAGCTCTGGGGCCAACGTCCTGACTTTC. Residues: CASSPISSGANVLTF.

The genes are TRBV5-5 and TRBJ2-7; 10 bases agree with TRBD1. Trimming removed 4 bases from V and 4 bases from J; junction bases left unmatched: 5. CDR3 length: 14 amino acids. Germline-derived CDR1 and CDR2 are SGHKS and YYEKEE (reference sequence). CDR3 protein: CASSGGTGEYEQYF. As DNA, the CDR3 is TGTGCCAGCAGCGGGGGGACAGGGGAATACGAGCAGTACTTC.

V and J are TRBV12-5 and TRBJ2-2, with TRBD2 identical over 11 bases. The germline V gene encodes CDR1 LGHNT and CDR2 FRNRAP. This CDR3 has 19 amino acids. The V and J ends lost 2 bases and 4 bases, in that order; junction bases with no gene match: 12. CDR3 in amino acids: CASGLLPSGRLVGTGELFF. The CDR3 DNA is TGTGCTAGTGGTTTGCTTCCTAGCGGGAGGTTGGTTGGCACCGGGGAGCTGTTTTTT.

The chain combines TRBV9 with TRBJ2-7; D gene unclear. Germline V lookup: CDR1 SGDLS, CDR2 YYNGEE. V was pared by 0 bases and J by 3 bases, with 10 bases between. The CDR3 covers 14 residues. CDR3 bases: TGTGCCAGCAGCGTAGGATCACAGAACTACGAGCAGTACTTC. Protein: CASSVGSQNYEQYF.

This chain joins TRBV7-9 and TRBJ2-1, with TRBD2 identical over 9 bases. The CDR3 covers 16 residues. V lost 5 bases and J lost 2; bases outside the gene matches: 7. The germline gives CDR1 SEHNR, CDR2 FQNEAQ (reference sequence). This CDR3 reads CASSPTTSGAYNEQFF. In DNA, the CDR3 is TGTGCCAGCAGCCCGACGACTAGCGGAGCCTACAATGAGCAGTTCTTC.

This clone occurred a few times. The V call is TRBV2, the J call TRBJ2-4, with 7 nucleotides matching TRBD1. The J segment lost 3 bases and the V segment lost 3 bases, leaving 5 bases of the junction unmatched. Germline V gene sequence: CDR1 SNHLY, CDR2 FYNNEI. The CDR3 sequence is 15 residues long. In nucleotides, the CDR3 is TGTGCCAGCAGTGATAAGGGGGCGGGCAAAAACATTCAGTACTTC. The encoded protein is CASSDKGAGKNIQYF.

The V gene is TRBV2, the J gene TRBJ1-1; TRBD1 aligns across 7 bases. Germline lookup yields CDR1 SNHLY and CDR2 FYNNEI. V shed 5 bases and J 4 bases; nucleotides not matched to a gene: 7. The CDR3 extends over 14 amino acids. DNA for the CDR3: TGTGCCAGCAGTTTTACAGGGGTAGGCACTGAAGCTTTCTTT. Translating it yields CASSFTGVGTEAFF.

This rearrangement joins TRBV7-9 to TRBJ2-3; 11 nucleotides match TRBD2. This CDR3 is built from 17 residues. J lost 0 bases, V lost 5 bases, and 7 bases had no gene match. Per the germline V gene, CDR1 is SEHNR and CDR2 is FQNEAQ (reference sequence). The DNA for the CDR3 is TGTGCCAGCAGCCCATGGACTAGCGGGTATAGCACAGATACGCAGTATTTT. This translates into CASSPWTSGYSTDTQYF.

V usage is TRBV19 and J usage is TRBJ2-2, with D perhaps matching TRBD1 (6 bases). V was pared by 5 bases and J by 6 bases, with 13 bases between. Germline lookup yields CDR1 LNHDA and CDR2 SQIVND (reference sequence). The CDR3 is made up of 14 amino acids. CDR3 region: CASSGNDRSGELFF. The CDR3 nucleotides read TGTGCCAGTAGTGGTAATGACAGGTCCGGGGAGCTGTTTTTT.

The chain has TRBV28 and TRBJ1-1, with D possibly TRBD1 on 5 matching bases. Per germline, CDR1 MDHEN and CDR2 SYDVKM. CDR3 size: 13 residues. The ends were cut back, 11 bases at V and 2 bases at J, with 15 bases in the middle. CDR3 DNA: TGTGCCTCCATGACAGCCTTAAACACTGAAGCTTTCTTT. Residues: CASMTALNTEAFF.